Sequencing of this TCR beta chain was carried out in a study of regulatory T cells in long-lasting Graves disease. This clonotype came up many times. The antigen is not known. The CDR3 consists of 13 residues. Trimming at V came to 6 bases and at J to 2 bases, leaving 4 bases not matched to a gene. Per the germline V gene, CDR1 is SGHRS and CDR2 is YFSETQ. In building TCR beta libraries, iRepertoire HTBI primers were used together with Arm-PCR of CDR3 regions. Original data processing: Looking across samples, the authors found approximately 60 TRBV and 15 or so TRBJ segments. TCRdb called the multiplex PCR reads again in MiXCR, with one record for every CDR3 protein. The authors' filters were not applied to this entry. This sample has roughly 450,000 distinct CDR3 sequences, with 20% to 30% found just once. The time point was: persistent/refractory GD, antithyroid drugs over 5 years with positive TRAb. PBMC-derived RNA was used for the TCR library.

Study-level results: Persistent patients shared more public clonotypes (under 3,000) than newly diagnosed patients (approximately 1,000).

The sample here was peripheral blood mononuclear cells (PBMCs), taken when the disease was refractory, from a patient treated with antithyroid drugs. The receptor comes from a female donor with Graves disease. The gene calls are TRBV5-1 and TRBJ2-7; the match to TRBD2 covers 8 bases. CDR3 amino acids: CASTGAGAYEQYF. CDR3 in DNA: TGCGCCAGCACGGGAGCGGGAGCCTACGAGCAGTACTTC.